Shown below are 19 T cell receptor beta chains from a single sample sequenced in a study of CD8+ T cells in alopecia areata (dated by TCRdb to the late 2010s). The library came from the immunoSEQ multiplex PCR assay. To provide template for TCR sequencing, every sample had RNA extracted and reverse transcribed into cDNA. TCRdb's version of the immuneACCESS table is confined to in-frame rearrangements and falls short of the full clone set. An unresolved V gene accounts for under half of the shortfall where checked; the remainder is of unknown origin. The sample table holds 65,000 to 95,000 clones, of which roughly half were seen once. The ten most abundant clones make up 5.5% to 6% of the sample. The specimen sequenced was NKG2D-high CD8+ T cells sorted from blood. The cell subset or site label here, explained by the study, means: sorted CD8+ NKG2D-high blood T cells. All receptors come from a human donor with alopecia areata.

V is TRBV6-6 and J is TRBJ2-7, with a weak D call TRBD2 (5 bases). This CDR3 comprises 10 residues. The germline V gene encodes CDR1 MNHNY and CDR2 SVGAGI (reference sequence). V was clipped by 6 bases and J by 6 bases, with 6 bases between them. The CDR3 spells CASSEGEQYF. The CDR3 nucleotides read TGTGCCAGCAGCGAGGGCGAGCAGTACTTC.

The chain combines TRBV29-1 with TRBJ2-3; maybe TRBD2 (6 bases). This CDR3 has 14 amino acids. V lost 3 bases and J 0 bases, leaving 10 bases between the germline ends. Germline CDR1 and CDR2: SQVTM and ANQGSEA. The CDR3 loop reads CSVELAESTDTQYF. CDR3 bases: TGCAGCGTTGAGTTAGCGGAAAGCACAGATACGCAGTATTTT.

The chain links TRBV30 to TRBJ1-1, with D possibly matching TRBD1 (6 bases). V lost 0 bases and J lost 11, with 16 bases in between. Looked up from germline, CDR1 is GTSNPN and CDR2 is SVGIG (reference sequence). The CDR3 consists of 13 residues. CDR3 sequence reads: CAWSVLGGARAFF. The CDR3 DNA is TGTGCCTGGAGTGTACTGGGGGGCGCAAGGGCTTTCTTT.

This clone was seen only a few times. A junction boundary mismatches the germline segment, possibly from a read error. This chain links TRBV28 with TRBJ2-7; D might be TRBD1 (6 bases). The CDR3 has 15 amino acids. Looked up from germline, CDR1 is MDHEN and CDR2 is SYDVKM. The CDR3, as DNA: TGTGCCAGCAGTTTGACGTCCCAGGGGATATACGGGCAGTACTTC. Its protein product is CASSLTSQGIYGQYF.

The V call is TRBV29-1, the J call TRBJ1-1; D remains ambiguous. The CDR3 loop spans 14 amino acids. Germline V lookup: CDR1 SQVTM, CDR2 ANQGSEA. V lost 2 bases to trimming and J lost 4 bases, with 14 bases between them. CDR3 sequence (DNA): TGCAGCGTTGAAAAGGACGGGGAACCCACTGAAGCTTTCTTT. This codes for CSVEKDGEPTEAFF.

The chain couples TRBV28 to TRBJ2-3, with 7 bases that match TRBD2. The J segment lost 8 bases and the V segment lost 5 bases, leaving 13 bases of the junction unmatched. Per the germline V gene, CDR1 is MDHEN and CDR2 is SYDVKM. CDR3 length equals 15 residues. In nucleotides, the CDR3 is TGTGCCAGCAGTGGGACTACTCTCCGAATGGGTACGCAGTATTTT. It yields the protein CASSGTTLRMGTQYF.

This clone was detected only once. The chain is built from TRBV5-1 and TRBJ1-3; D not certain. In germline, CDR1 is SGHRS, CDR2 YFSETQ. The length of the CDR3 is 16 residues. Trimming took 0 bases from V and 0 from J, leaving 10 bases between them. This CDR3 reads CASSLDEVSSGNTIYF. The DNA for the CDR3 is TGCGCCAGCAGCTTGGATGAGGTTTCCTCTGGAAACACCATATATTTT.

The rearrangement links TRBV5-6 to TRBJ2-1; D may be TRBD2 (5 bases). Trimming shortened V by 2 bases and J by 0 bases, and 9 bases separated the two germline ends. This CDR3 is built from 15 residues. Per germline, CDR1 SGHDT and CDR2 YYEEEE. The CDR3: CASSLAVSSYNEQFF. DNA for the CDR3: TGTGCCAGCAGCTTAGCGGTTAGCTCCTACAATGAGCAGTTCTTC. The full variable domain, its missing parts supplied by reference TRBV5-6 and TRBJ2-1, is DAGVTQSPTHLIKTRGQQVTLRCSPKSGHDTVSWYQQALGQGPQFIFQYYEEEERQRGNFPDRFSGHQFPNYSSELNVNALLLGDSALYLCASSLAVSSYNEQFFGPGTRLTVL.

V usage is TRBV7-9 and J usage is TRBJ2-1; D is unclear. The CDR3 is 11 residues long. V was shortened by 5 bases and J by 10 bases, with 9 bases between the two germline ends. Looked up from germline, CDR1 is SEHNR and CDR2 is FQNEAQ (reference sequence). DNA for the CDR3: TGTGCCAGCAGCGGACGATCAGAGCAGTTCTTC. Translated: CASSGRSEQFF. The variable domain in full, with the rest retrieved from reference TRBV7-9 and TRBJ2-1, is DTGVSQNPRHKITKRGQNVTFRCDPISEHNRLYWYRQTLGQGPEFLTYFQNEAQLEKSRLLSDRFSAERPKGSFSTLEIQRTEQGDSAMYLCASSGRSEQFFGPGTRLTVL.

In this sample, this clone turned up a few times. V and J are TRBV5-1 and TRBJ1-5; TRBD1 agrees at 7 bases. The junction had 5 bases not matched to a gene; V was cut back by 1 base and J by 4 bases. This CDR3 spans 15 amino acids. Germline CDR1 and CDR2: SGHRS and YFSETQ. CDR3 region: CASSLSWDSNQPQHF. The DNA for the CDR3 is TGCGCCAGCAGCTTGTCGTGGGACAGTAATCAGCCCCAGCATTTT.

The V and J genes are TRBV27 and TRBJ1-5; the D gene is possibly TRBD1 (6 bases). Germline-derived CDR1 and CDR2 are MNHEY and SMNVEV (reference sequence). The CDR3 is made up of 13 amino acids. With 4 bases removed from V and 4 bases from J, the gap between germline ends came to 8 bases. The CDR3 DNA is TGTGCCAGCAGTTCCAGGGGAAATCAGCCCCAGCATTTT. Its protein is CASSSRGNQPQHF.

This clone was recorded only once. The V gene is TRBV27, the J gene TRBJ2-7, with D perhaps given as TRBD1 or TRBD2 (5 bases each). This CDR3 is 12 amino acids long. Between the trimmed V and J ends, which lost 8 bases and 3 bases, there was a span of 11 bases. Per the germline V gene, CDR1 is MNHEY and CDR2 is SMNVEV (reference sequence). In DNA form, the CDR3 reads TGTGCCAGCTCTGGGACGGACTACGAGCAGTACTTC. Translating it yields CASSGTDYEQYF.

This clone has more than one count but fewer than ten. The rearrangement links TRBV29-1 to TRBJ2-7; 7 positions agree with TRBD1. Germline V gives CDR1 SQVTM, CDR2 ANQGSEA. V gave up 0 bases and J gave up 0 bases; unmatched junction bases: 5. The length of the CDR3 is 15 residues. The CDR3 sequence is CSVEEVRGSSYEQYF. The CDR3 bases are TGCAGCGTTGAAGAGGTCAGGGGGAGCTCCTACGAGCAGTACTTC.

The DNA of the CDR3 is TGTGCCAGCAGTGAAAGCCACTACGAGCAGTACTTC. Translation: CASSESHYEQYF. The rearrangement links TRBV2 to TRBJ2-7; D not certain. V lost 2 bases, J lost 3 bases, and 5 bases lay in between. In germline, CDR1 is SNHLY, CDR2 FYNNEI. The CDR3 length is 12 residues. Complete variable domain (other parts from reference TRBV2 and TRBJ2-7): EPEVTQTPSHQVTQMGQEVILRCVPISNHLYFYWYRQILGQKVEFLVSFYNNEISEKSEIFDDQFSVERPDGSNFTLKIRSTKLEDSAMYFCASSESHYEQYFGPGTRLTVT.

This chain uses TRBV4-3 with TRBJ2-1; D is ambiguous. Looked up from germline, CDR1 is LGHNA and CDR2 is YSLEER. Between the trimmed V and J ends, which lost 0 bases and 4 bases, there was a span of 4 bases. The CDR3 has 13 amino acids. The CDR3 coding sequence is TGCGCCAGCAGCCAAGAGTCGTACAATGAGCAGTTCTTC. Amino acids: CASSQESYNEQFF.

The chain's CDR3 is CASARQVTYEQYF. The CDR3 DNA follows: TGTGCCAGCGCCCGACAGGTCACCTACGAGCAGTACTTC. This rearrangement joins TRBV27 to TRBJ2-7, with a weak D call TRBD1 (6 bases). Trimming took 8 bases from V and 2 from J, leaving 13 bases between them. CDR1 MNHEY and CDR2 SMNVEV come from the germline V gene (reference sequence). CDR3 length: 13 amino acids.

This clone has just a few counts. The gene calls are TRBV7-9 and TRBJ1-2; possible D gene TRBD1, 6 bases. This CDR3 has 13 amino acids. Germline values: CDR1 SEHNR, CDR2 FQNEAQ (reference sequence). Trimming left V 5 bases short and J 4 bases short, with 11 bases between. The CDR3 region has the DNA TGTGCCAGCAGCCCAGGGGAATTCTATGGCTACACCTTC. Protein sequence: CASSPGEFYGYTF. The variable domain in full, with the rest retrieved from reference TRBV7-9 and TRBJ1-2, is DTGVSQNPRHKITKRGQNVTFRCDPISEHNRLYWYRQTLGQGPEFLTYFQNEAQLEKSRLLSDRFSAERPKGSFSTLEIQRTEQGDSAMYLCASSPGEFYGYTFGSGTRLTVV.

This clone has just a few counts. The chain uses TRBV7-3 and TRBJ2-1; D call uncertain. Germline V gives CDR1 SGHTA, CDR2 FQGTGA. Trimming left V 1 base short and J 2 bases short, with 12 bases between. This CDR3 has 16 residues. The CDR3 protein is CASSLMGAVAYNEQFF. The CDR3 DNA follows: TGTGCCAGCAGCTTAATGGGCGCCGTCGCCTACAATGAGCAGTTCTTC.

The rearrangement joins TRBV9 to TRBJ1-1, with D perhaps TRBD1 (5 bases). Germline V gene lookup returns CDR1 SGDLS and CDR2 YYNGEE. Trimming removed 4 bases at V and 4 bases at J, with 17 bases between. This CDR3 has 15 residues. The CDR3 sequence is CASSPYVGEGTEAFF. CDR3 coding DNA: TGTGCCAGCAGCCCGTACGTGGGGGAGGGCACTGAAGCTTTCTTT.